This T cell receptor (beta chain) was sequenced for a study of a mutant IDH1 vaccine in newly diagnosed glioma. Study context: The patients were given eight vaccinations, one each in weeks 1, 3, 5, 7, 11, 15, 19 and 23. Vaccine administration was initiated 4-6 weeks following radiotherapy alone, or with temozolomide cycles.

Comments on this clone: Its specificity is unknown.

TCRdb keeps only in-frame clones here, not all; method: immunoSEQ multiplex PCR. The table includes tens of thousands of clones, 55% to 75% detected once. CDR1 and CDR2 (germline): GTSNPN, SVGIG (reference sequence). The J segment lost 4 bases and the V segment lost 2 bases, leaving 4 bases of the junction unmatched. The CDR3 is 14 amino acids. Time point described: week 11, during vaccination. What each vaccine dose contained was 300 ug of mutant IDH1 20-mer peptide, accompanied by topical imiquimod. The sample consisted of peripheral blood mononuclear cells (PBMCs), taken from a glioma patient whose treatment included an IDH1 peptide vaccine. The sequence came from a man younger than 35 with glioma. Some clones in this sample may be carry-over from other donors' samples. J is TRBJ1-4 and V is TRBV30, with TRBD1 matching 7 bases. The CDR3 region has the DNA TGTGCCTGGAGTAGACAGGGCCTTAATGAAAAACTGTTTTTT. Its translation is CAWSRQGLNEKLFF.